Below, 28 T cell receptor beta chains from the same sample are listed, as sequenced in a study of CD8+ T cells in alopecia areata. cDNA reverse transcribed from extracted RNA served as the sequencing template. The data were produced by immunoSEQ multiplex PCR, yet TCRdb's version contains in-frame clones alone and is incomplete. The sample has about 120,000 clones; roughly 50% are singletons. Treatment noted: oral pan-JAK inhibitor, 5-10 mg twice daily. Sequencing was performed on CD8+ T cells sorted from blood, taken at week 24, from a patient treated with tofacitinib. The receptors were sampled from a human donor with alopecia areata.

The chain is built from TRBV30 and TRBJ1-1; TRBD1 matches at 7 bases. The junction had 3 bases not matched to a gene; V was cut back by 0 bases and J by 5 bases. The V gene's germline CDR1 is GTSNPN and CDR2 SVGIG (reference sequence). This CDR3 is built from 13 residues. In nucleotides, the CDR3 is TGTGCCTGGAGTGTAGGGGGCCAGACTGAAGCTTTCTTT. Translating it yields CAWSVGGQTEAFF.

This clone was recorded a few times. The chain uses TRBV7-2 and TRBJ2-7, with TRBD1 as a possible D gene (8 bases). Trimming shortened V by 2 bases and J by 7 bases, and 24 bases separated the two germline ends. The CDR3 totals 17 residues. CDR1 and CDR2 from the germline V gene are SGHTA and FQGNSA. In DNA form, the CDR3 reads TGTGCCAGCAGCTTATCGGGGGGACAGGCGATCTGGAATGAGCAGTACTTC. This sequence encodes CASSLSGGQAIWNEQYF.

The chain couples TRBV7-9 to TRBJ2-7; D gene uncertain. V shed 1 base and J shed 3 bases, with 4 bases lying between them. Germline values: CDR1 SEHNR, CDR2 FQNEAQ (reference sequence). The CDR3 loop spans 12 amino acids. For the CDR3, the DNA is TGTGCCAGCAGCTTAGAACGCTACGAGCAGTACTTC. Protein: CASSLERYEQYF.

The rearrangement links TRBV6-1 to TRBJ1-1; D gene ambiguous. This CDR3 is 11 amino acids long. The V end lost 2 bases, the J end lost 11 bases, and 9 bases lay between the germline ends. Germline V gives CDR1 MNHNS, CDR2 SASEGT. The CDR3 sequence is CASSELVSAFF. The CDR3 DNA reads TGTGCCAGCAGTGAATTAGTATCGGCTTTCTTT.

A note on this clone: Different DNA sequences within this sample yield the same CDR3. This rearrangement joins TRBV27 to TRBJ2-1, with 7 bases lining up with TRBD2. The CDR3 totals 13 residues. Germline CDR1 and CDR2: MNHEY and SMNVEV (reference sequence). The junction had 3 bases not matched to a gene; V was cut back by 3 bases and J by 7 bases. The CDR3 region has the DNA TGTGCCAGCAGTTTTCTGGGGGGGAATGAGCAGTTCTTC. Translated, it gives CASSFLGGNEQFF.

J is TRBJ2-3 and V is TRBV29-1; weak D call: TRBD2 (7 bases). The CDR3 loop spans 15 amino acids. Germline CDR1 reads SQVTM; CDR2 reads ANQGSEA. V dropped 6 bases and J dropped 4 bases, with 20 bases sitting between them. The CDR3 sequence: CSVRGAQGVPDTQYF. As DNA, the CDR3 is TGCAGCGTCCGGGGGGCACAGGGAGTGCCAGATACGCAGTATTTT.

The chain recombines TRBV28 with TRBJ2-4; D gene uncertain. Germline V gene data show CDR1 as MDHEN and CDR2 as SYDVKM. The V and J ends lost 6 bases and 0 bases respectively, with 9 bases between them. This CDR3 contains 14 residues. The CDR3 reads CASRADGAKNIQYF. CDR3 in DNA: TGTGCCAGCAGGGCCGACGGAGCCAAAAACATTCAGTACTTC.

V usage is TRBV27 and J usage is TRBJ2-5; D possibly corresponds to TRBD1 (6 bases). Germline CDR1 reads MNHEY; CDR2 reads SMNVEV (reference sequence). The V gene lost 3 bases and the J gene lost 0 bases, with 8 bases spanning the gap. The CDR3 covers 14 residues. The CDR3 reads CASSFGTHQETQYF. CDR3 DNA: TGTGCCAGCAGTTTTGGGACACACCAAGAGACCCAGTACTTC.

The chain has TRBV7-9 and TRBJ2-7, with D perhaps being TRBD1 or TRBD2 (5 bases each). Germline CDR1 SEHNR, CDR2 FQNEAQ (reference sequence). The CDR3 length is 12 residues. Trimming stripped 4 bases from V and 6 bases from J, with 10 bases between. The CDR3 bases are TGTGCCAGCAGCTCTGGTGGGACCGAGCAGTACTTC. Translation: CASSSGGTEQYF.

The chain employs TRBV4-1 and TRBJ1-4; D remains ambiguous. This CDR3 is 17 amino acids long. Trimming took off 3 bases at V and 3 bases at J, with 17 bases between the two ends. Germline V lookup: CDR1 MGHRA, CDR2 YSYEKL. The CDR3 protein is CASSHPFLEGSNEKLFF. CDR3 nucleotides: TGCGCCAGCAGCCACCCCTTTCTGGAGGGATCTAATGAAAAACTGTTTTTT.

The chain combines TRBV27 with TRBJ2-2, with D perhaps TRBD2 (6 bases). Per germline, CDR1 MNHEY and CDR2 SMNVEV (reference sequence). This CDR3 has 14 residues. Trimming took 5 bases from V and 7 from J, leaving 14 bases between them. CDR3 loop: CASSTSKIYGELFF. As DNA, the CDR3 is TGTGCCAGCAGTACTAGCAAGATATACGGGGAGCTGTTTTTT.

This rearrangement joins TRBV7-9 to TRBJ1-1; D is unclear. The germline gives CDR1 SEHNR, CDR2 FQNEAQ (reference sequence). This CDR3 contains 15 residues. Deletions cut 1 base from V and 1 base from J, with 10 bases between. The CDR3 here is CASSLDAVTNTEAFF. DNA of the CDR3: TGTGCCAGCAGCTTAGACGCAGTCACGAACACTGAAGCTTTCTTT.

V usage is TRBV30 and J usage is TRBJ2-5; tentative D call: TRBD1 (6 bases). The last part of the DNA fits TRBJ2-7 better; the J call may be wrong. CDR3 length: 13 amino acids. Germline V CDR1 and CDR2: GTSNPN, SVGIG (reference sequence). The CDR3 here is CAGSRGSSYEQYF. Here the CDR3 DNA reads TGTGCTGGGAGCAGGGGAAGCTCCTACGAGCAGTACTTC.

This clone appeared a few times. The chain has TRBV2 and TRBJ1-6; D gene ambiguous. This CDR3 has 13 residues. Germline V gives CDR1 SNHLY, CDR2 FYNNEI. V lost 3 bases and J 7 bases, leaving 7 bases between the germline ends. This CDR3 reads CASSEENNSPLHF. CDR3 DNA sequence: TGTGCCAGCAGTGAGGAGAACAATTCACCCCTCCACTTT. Drawing the rest from reference TRBV2 and TRBJ1-6, the complete variable domain is EPEVTQTPSHQVTQMGQEVILRCVPISNHLYFYWYRQILGQKVEFLVSFYNNEISEKSEIFDDQFSVERPDGSNFTLKIRSTKLEDSAMYFCASSEENNSPLHFGNGTRLTVT.

The V gene is TRBV6-5, the J gene TRBJ1-2; possibly TRBD1 for D (6 bases). There are 15 residues in the CDR3. V was clipped by 0 bases and J by 1 base, with 9 bases between them. The V gene's germline CDR1 is MNHEY and CDR2 SVGAGI. CDR3 protein: CASSYSEGGNYGYTF. The DNA of the CDR3 is TGTGCCAGCAGTTACTCGGAGGGGGGTAACTATGGCTACACCTTC.

This clone appeared a few times. The rearrangement uses TRBV7-6 and TRBJ1-1; D is unclear. The CDR3 covers 13 residues. The V and J ends lost 4 bases and 6 bases respectively, with 12 bases between them. Germline CDR1 is SGHVS and CDR2 is FNYEAQ. This CDR3 reads CASSSSFGSEAFF. As DNA, the CDR3 is TGTGCCAGCAGCTCCTCCTTCGGGTCTGAAGCTTTCTTT.

V gene TRBV27 combines with J gene TRBJ1-2; D unresolved. The CDR3 has 14 amino acids. Trimming took off 2 bases at V and 1 base at J, with 8 bases between the two ends. Germline V lookup: CDR1 MNHEY, CDR2 SMNVEV (reference sequence). The DNA for the CDR3 is TGTGCCAGCAGTTTAAATAGGATTAACTATGGCTACACCTTC. Its protein is CASSLNRINYGYTF.

The V gene is TRBV19, the J gene TRBJ2-7, with D possibly being TRBD1 or TRBD2 (5 bases each). CDR3 length equals 13 residues. V was pared by 3 bases and J by 6 bases, with 12 bases between. The germline gives CDR1 LNHDA, CDR2 SQIVND (reference sequence). CDR3 coding DNA: TGTGCCAGTAGTATGGCAGGGACGCGCGAGCAGTACTTC. Translating gives CASSMAGTREQYF.

V usage is TRBV6-5 and J usage is TRBJ2-3; weak D call: TRBD1 (6 bases). This CDR3 region has 16 residues. Germline CDR1 and CDR2: MNHEY and SVGAGI. The V and J ends lost 4 bases and 4 bases respectively, with 18 bases between them. CDR3 in amino acids: CASSSYLWGRPDTQYF. In DNA form, the CDR3 reads TGTGCCAGCAGTTCCTATCTGTGGGGGCGGCCAGATACGCAGTATTTT.

This clone was picked up a small number of times. This chain connects TRBV29-1 to TRBJ2-7; D not certain. This CDR3 has 15 amino acids. The V gene lost 2 bases and the J gene lost 0 bases, with 14 bases spanning the gap. CDR1 SQVTM and CDR2 ANQGSEA come from the germline V gene. The CDR3 DNA reads TGCAGCGTTGAAACCCCCTCGTCGGCCTCCTACGAGCAGTACTTC. Amino acid sequence: CSVETPSSASYEQYF.

CDR3 sequence: CASRPARGSTYEQYF. The CDR3, as DNA: TGTGCCAGCCGACCCGCGCGGGGCTCAACCTACGAGCAGTACTTC. The rearrangement links TRBV27 to TRBJ2-7, with D tentatively TRBD2 (6 bases). Trimming stripped 8 bases from V and 2 bases from J, with 19 bases between. Germline CDR1 is MNHEY and CDR2 is SMNVEV (reference sequence). The CDR3 length is 15 residues.

The chain combines TRBV27 with TRBJ1-1; D unclear. CDR1 and CDR2 from the germline V gene are MNHEY and SMNVEV (reference sequence). V lost 3 bases and J lost 1, with 6 bases in between. The CDR3 totals 13 residues. DNA for the CDR3: TGTGCCAGCAGTTTGGCAGGGAACACTGAAGCTTTCTTT. Its protein product is CASSLAGNTEAFF.

The CDR3 loop reads CASSPPGNQPQHF. CDR3 coding DNA: TGTGCCAGCAGCCCCCCTGGCAATCAGCCCCAGCATTTT. V and J are TRBV7-9 and TRBJ1-5; D uncertain. The CDR3 sequence is 13 residues long. V dropped 5 bases and J dropped 2 bases, with 7 bases sitting between them. The germline V gene encodes CDR1 SEHNR and CDR2 FQNEAQ (reference sequence).

This clone was found a few times. The chain recombines TRBV13 with TRBJ2-7; 7 positions agree with TRBD2. Trimming removed 4 bases from V and 2 bases from J; junction bases left unmatched: 11. Per the germline V gene, CDR1 is PRHDT and CDR2 is FYEKMQ (reference sequence). The CDR3 has 16 amino acids. The CDR3 DNA sequence: TGTGCCAGCAGCTCCCTCGGGGAGCGGGGAGCCTACGAGCAGTACTTC. Amino acids: CASSSLGERGAYEQYF.

The V call is TRBV5-1, the J call TRBJ2-5; D might be TRBD2 (6 bases). The CDR3 has 14 amino acids. Trimming shortened V by 3 bases and J by 0 bases, and 9 bases separated the two germline ends. From germline, CDR1 is SGHRS and CDR2 YFSETQ. In DNA, the CDR3 is TGCGCCAGCAGCTGGGGGGACTACCAAGAGACCCAGTACTTC. Its translation: CASSWGDYQETQYF.

This clone came up a few times. CDR3 in DNA: TGTGCCAGCACCTCGATAGGGGGGTACGAGCAGTACTTC. This sequence encodes CASTSIGGYEQYF. The chain joins TRBV27 to TRBJ2-7; D possibly uses TRBD1 or TRBD2 (6 bases each). The CDR3 is made up of 13 amino acids. CDR1 is MNHEY and CDR2 is SMNVEV in the germline V gene (reference sequence). V lost 7 bases and J 4 bases, leaving 14 bases between the germline ends.

The gene calls are TRBV7-8 and TRBJ1-5; unclear D gene. Germline V gene data show CDR1 as SGHVS and CDR2 as FQNEAQ. The CDR3 is 15 amino acids. V was shortened by 2 bases and J by 5 bases, with 13 bases between the two germline ends. This CDR3 is CASSLHEAGDQPQHF. In DNA, the CDR3 is TGTGCCAGCAGCTTACACGAGGCTGGGGATCAGCCCCAGCATTTT.

As DNA, the CDR3 is TGTGCCAGCCTACCGGGACCTTACACCGGGGAGCTGTTTTTT. Residues: CASLPGPYTGELFF. This chain joins TRBV6-1 and TRBJ2-2; the D gene could be TRBD1 or TRBD2 (5 bases each). This CDR3 is built from 14 residues. Trimming removed 8 bases at V and 3 bases at J, with 13 bases between. Germline lookup yields CDR1 MNHNS and CDR2 SASEGT.